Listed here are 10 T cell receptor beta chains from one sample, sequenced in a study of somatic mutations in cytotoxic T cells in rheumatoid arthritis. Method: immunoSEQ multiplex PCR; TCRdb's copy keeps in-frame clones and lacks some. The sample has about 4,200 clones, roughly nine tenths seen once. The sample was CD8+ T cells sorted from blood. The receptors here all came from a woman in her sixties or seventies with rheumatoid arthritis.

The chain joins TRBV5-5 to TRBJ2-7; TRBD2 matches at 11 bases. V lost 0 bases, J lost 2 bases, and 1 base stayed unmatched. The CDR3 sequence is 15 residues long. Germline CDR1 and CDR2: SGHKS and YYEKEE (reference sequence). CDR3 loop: CASSLVGLAAYEQYF. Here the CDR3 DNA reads TGTGCCAGCAGCTTGGTGGGACTAGCGGCCTACGAGCAGTACTTC.

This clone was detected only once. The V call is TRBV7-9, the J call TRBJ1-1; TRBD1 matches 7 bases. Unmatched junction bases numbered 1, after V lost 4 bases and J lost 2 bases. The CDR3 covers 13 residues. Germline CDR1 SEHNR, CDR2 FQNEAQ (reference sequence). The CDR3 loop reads CASSSGGNTEAFF. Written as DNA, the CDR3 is TGTGCCAGCAGCTCAGGGGGTAACACTGAAGCTTTCTTT.

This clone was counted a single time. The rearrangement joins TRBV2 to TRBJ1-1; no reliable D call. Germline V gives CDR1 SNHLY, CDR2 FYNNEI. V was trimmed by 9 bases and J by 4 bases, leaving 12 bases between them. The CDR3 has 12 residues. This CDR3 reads CAREYPGTEAFF. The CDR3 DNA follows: TGTGCCAGAGAGTACCCTGGCACTGAAGCTTTCTTT.

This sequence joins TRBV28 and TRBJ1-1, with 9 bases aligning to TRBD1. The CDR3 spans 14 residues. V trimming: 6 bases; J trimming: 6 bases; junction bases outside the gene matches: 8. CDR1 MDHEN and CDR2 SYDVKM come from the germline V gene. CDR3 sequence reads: CASRRQGVYSEAFF. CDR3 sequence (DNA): TGTGCCAGCAGGAGACAGGGGGTTTACTCTGAAGCTTTCTTT. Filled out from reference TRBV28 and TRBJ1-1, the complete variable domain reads DVKVTQSSRYLVKRTGEKVFLECVQDMDHENMFWYRQDPGLGLRLIYFSYDVKMKEKGDIPEGYSVSREKKERFSLILESASTNQTSMYLCASRRQGVYSEAFFGQGTRLTVV.

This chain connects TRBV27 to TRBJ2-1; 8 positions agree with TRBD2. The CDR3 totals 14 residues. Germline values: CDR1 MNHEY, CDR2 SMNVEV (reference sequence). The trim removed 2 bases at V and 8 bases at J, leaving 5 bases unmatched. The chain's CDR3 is CASSLAGGVDEQFF. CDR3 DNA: TGTGCCAGCAGTTTAGCGGGAGGTGTCGATGAGCAGTTCTTC.

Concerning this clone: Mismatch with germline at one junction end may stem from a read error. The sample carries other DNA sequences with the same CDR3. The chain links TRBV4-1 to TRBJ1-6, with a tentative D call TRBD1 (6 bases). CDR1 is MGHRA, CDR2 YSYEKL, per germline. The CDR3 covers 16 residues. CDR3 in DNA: TGCGCCAGCAGCCAAGTGGAGACAGGTCCTAATTCCCCCCTCCACTTT. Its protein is CASSQVETGPNSPLHF.

CDR3 residues: CASSVVDYSYNEQFF. The DNA for the CDR3 is TGTGCCAGCAGCGTAGTCGACTACTCCTACAATGAGCAGTTCTTC. This chain joins TRBV9 and TRBJ2-1, with TRBD2 as a possible D gene (5 bases). V lost 0 bases and J 0 bases, leaving 7 bases between the germline ends. In germline, CDR1 is SGDLS, CDR2 YYNGEE. The CDR3 totals 15 residues.

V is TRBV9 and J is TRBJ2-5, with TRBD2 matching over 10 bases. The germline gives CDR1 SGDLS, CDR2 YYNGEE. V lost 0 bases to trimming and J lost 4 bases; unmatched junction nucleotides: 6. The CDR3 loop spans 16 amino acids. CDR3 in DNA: TGTGCCAGCAGCGTAGGAAGCGGGGGGGCCGGAGAGACCCAGTACTTC. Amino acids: CASSVGSGGAGETQYF.

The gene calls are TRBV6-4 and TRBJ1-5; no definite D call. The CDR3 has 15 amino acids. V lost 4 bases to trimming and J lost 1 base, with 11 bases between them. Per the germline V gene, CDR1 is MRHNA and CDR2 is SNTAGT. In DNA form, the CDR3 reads TGTGCCAGCAGTGCCTACCCGGGGAGCAATCAGCCCCAGCATTTT. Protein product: CASSAYPGSNQPQHF.

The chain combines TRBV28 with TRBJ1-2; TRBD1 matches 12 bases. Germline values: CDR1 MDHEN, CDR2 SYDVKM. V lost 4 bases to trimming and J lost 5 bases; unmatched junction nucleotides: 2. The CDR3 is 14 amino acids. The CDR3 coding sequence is TGTGCCAGCAGTTGGGGACAGGGGGCTTATGGCTACACCTTC. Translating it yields CASSWGQGAYGYTF.